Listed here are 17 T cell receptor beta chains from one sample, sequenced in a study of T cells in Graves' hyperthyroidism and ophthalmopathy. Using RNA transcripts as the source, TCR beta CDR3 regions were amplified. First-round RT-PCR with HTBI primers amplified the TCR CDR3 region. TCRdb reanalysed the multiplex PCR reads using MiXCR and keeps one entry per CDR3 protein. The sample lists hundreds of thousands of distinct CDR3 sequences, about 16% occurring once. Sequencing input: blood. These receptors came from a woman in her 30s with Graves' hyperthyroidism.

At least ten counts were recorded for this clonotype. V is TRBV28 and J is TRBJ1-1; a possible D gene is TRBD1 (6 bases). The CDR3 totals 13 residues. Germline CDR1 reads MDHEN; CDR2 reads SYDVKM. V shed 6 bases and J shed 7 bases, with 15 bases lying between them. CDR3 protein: CASRPRGEVEAFF. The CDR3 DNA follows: TGTGCCAGCAGACCCAGGGGAGAGGTTGAAGCTTTCTTT.

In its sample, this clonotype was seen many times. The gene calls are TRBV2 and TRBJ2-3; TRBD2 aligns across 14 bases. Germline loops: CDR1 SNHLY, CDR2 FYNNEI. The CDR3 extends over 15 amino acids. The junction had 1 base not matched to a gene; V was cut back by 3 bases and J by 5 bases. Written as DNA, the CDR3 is TGTGCCAGCAGTGAGGGACTAGCGGGAGTAGATACGCAGTATTTT. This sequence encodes CASSEGLAGVDTQYF.

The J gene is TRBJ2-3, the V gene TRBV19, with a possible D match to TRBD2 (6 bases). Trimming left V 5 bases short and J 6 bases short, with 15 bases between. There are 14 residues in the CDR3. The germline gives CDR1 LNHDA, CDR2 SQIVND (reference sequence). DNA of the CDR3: TGTGCCAGTAGTGCCCCCGGACTATCCGATACGCAGTATTTT. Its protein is CASSAPGLSDTQYF.

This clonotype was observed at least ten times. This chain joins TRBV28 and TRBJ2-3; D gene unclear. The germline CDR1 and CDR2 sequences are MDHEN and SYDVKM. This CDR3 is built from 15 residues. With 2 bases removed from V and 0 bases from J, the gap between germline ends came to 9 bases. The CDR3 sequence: CASSLGSVSTDTQYF. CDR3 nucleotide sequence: TGTGCCAGCAGTTTAGGTTCAGTTAGCACAGATACGCAGTATTTT.

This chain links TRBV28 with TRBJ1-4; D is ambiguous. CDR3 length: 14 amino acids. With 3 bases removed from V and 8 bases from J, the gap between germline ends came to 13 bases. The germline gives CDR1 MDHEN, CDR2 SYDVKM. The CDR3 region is CASSFIGMVEKLFF. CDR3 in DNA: TGTGCCAGCAGTTTTATAGGGATGGTAGAAAAACTGTTTTTT.

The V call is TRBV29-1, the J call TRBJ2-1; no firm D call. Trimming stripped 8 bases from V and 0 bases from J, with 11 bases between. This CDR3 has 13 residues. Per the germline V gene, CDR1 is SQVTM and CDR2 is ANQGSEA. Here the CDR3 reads CSLTPSSYNEQFF. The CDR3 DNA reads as TGCAGCTTGACACCGAGCTCCTACAATGAGCAGTTCTTC.

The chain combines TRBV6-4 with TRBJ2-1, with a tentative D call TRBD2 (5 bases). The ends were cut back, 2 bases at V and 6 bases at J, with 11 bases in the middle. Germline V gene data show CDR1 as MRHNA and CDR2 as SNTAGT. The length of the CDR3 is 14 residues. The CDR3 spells CASSDAGPFNEQFF. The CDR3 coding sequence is TGTGCCAGCAGTGACGCGGGCCCCTTCAATGAGCAGTTCTTC.

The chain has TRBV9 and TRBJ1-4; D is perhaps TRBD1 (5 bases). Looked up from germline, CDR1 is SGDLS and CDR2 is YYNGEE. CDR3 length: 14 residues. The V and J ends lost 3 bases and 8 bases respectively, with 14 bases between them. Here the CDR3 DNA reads TGTGCCAGCAGCGAAATACAGGACGGAGAAAAACTGTTTTTT. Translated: CASSEIQDGEKLFF. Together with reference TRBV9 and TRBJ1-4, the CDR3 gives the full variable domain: DSGVTQTPKHLITATGQRVTLRCSPRSGDLSVYWYQQSLDQGLQFLIQYYNGEERAKGNILERFSAQQFPDLHSELNLSSLELGDSALYFCASSEIQDGEKLFFGSGTQLSVL.

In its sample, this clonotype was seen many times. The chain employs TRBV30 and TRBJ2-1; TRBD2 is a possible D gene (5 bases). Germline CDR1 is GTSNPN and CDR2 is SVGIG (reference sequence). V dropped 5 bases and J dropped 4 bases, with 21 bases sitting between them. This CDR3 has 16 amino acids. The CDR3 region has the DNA TGTGCCTGGGAACGGAATCCCAGCGGCGCATACAATGAGCAGTTCTTC. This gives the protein CAWERNPSGAYNEQFF.

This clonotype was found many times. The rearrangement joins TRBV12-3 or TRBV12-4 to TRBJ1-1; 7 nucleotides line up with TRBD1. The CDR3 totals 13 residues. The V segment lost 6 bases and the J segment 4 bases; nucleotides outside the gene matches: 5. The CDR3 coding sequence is TGTGCCAGCAGGGATACAGGGGTCACTGAAGCTTTCTTT. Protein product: CASRDTGVTEAFF.

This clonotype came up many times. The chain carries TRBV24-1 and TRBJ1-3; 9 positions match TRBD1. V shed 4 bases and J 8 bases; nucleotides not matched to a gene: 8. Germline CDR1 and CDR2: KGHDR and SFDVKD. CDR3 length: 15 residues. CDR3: CATSDPGTGRDTIYF. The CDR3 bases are TGTGCCACCAGTGACCCTGGGACAGGGCGAGACACCATATATTTT.

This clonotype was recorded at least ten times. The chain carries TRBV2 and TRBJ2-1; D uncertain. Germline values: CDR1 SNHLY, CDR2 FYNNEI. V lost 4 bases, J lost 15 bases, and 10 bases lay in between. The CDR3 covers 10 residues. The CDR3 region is CASSGGSLFF. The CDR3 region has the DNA TGTGCCAGCAGTGGGGGTAGCCTGTTCTTC.

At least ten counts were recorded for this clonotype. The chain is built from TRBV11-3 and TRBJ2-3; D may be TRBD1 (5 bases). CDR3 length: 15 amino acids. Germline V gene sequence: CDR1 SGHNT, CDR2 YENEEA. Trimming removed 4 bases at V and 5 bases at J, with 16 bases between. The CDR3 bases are TGTGCCAGCAGCTCCGAAGGACATAGGAGAGATACGCAGTATTTT. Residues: CASSSEGHRRDTQYF. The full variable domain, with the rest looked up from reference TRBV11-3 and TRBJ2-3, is EAGVVQSPRYKIIEKKQPVAFWCNPISGHNTLYWYLQNLGQGPELLIRYENEEAVDDSQLPKDRFSAERLKGVDSTLKIQPAELGDSAVYLCASSSEGHRRDTQYFGPGTRLTVL.

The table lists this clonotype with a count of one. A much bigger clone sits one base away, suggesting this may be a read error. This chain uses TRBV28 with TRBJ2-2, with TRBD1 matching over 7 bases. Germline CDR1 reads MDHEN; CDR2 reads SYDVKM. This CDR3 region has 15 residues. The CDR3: CASSWRQGNTAELFF. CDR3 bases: TGTGCCAGCAGTTGGCGACAGGGAAACACCGCGGAGCTGTTTTTT.

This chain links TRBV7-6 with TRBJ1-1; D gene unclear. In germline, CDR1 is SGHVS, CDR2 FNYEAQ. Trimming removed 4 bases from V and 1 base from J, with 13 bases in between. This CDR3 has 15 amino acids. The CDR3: CASSSKVGENTEAFF. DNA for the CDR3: TGTGCCAGCAGCTCTAAAGTTGGGGAGAACACTGAAGCTTTCTTT.

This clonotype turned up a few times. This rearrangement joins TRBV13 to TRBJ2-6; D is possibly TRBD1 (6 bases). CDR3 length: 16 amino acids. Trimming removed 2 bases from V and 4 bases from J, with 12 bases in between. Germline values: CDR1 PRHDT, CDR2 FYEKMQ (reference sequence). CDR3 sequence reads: CASSLQGSSGANVLTF. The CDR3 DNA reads TGTGCCAGCAGCTTACAGGGGTCGTCAGGGGCCAACGTCCTGACTTTC. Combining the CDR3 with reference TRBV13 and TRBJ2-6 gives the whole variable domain AAGVIQSPRHLIKEKRETATLKCYPIPRHDTVYWYQQGPGQDPQFLISFYEKMQSDKGSIPDRFSAQQFSDYHSELNMSSLELGDSALYFCASSLQGSSGANVLTFGAGSRLTVL.

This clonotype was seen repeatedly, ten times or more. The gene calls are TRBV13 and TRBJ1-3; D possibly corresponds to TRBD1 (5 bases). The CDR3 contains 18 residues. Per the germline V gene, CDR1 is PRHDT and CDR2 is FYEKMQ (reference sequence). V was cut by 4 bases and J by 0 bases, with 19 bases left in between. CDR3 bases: TGTGCCAGCAGCTCCTTCGTTCGTACAGGTTTCTCTGGAAACACCATATATTTT. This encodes CASSSFVRTGFSGNTIYF.